This TCR beta chain came from a study of T cells in narcolepsy. Clones were read by immunoSEQ multiplex PCR, and TCRdb kept only the in-frame ones, dropping some. The table shows tens of thousands of clones, with more than 70% occurring only once. The germline V gene encodes CDR1 SGHKS and CDR2 YYEKEE (reference sequence). This CDR3 comprises 12 residues. The germline V and J ends were trimmed by 4 bases and 6 bases, with 8 bases remaining between them. The sequenced sample was CD45RA- memory CD4+ T cells from PBMCs. The chain employs TRBV5-5 and TRBJ2-1, with D uncertain. The sequence derives from a human donor with narcolepsy. CDR3 DNA sequence: TGTGCCAGCAGCCTCCGGGCCAATGAGCAGTTCTTC. Its translation: CASSLRANEQFF. Full variable domain (remainder filled in from reference TRBV5-5 and TRBJ2-1): DAGVTQSPTHLIKTRGQQVTLRCSPISGHKSVSWYQQVLGQGPQFIFQYYEKEERGRGNFPDRFSARQFPNYSSELNVNALLLGDSALYLCASSLRANEQFFGPGTRLTVL.